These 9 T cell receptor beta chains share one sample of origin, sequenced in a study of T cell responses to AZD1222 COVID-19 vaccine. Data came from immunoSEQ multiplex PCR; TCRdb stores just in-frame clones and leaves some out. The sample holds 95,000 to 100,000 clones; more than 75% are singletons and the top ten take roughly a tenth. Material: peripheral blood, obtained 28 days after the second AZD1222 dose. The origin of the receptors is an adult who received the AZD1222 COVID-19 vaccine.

The CDR3 nucleotides read TGTGCCAGCAGTTTAAGCCGCGGGGCGGGGGGCTACGAGCAGTACTTC. It codes for CASSLSRGAGGYEQYF. J is TRBJ2-7 and V is TRBV27; 8 bases agree with TRBD2. J lost 3 bases, V lost 2 bases, and 9 bases had no gene match. CDR1 is MNHEY, CDR2 SMNVEV, per germline (reference sequence). CDR3 length: 16 residues.

In DNA, the CDR3 is TGCGCCAGCAGCTTGGCCGGGGGGGCGGTCGCAGATACGCAGTATTTT. Translating gives CASSLAGGAVADTQYF. The chain links TRBV5-1 to TRBJ2-3, with TRBD2 matching 8 bases. Germline V gene lookup returns CDR1 SGHRS and CDR2 YFSETQ. The CDR3 consists of 16 residues. The V segment lost 0 bases and the J segment 4 bases; nucleotides outside the gene matches: 7.

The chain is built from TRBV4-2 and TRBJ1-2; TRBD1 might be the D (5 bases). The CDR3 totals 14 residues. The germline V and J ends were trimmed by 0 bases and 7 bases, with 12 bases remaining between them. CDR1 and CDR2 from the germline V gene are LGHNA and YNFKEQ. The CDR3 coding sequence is TGTGCCAGCAGCCAAGACGACGGGGCTGGTGGCTACACCTTC. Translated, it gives CASSQDDGAGGYTF.

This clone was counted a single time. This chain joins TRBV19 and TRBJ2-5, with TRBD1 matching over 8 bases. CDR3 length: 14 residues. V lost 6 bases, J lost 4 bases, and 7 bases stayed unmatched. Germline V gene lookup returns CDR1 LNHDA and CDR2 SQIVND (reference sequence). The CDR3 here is CASSDTGGRETQYF. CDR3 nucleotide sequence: TGTGCCAGTAGCGATACAGGGGGGCGAGAGACCCAGTACTTC.

The CDR3 here is CSATTRQGPQNYGYTF. The DNA of the CDR3 is TGCAGCGCCACGACCAGACAGGGCCCTCAAAACTATGGCTACACCTTC. The V call is TRBV29-1, the J call TRBJ1-2; 7 bases match TRBD1. Looked up from germline, CDR1 is SQVTM and CDR2 is ANQGSEA. V was pared by 7 bases and J by 2 bases, with 16 bases of the junction left unmatched. The CDR3 covers 16 residues.

The CDR3 DNA follows: TGTGCCAGCAGCTTCCCGGCCGACGGGAGGGCGTACAATGAGCAGTTCTTC. It is translated as CASSFPADGRAYNEQFF. This sequence joins TRBV7-9 and TRBJ2-1, with 8 bases that match TRBD2. The CDR3 spans 17 residues. CDR1 is SEHNR and CDR2 is FQNEAQ in the germline V gene (reference sequence). The V segment lost 3 bases and the J segment 4 bases; nucleotides outside the gene matches: 11.

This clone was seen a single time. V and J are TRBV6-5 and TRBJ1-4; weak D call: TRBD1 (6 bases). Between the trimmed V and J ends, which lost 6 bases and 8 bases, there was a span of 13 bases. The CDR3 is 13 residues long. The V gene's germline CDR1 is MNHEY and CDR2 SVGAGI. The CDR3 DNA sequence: TGTGCCAGCAGGCACAGGGAGGGGGAAAAACTGTTTTTT. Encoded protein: CASRHREGEKLFF.

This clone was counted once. CDR3 coding DNA: TGTGCCAGTAGTCCCTTCCAGGGGGCCGGCTATGGCTACACCTTC. It specifies CASSPFQGAGYGYTF. V gene TRBV19 combines with J gene TRBJ1-2, with TRBD1 matching 8 bases. This CDR3 is 15 amino acids long. Losses at the gene ends were 5 bases for V and 4 bases for J; bases not matched to a gene: 9. The germline V gene has CDR1 LNHDA and CDR2 SQIVND (reference sequence).

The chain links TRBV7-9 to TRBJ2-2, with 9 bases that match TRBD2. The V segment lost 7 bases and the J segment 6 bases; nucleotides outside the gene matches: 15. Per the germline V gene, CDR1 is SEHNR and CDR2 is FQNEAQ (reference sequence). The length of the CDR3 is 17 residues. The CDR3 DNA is TGTGCCAGCATCCTTAAGGCCCTAGCGGGATTCTCCGGGGAGCTGTTTTTT. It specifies CASILKALAGFSGELFF.